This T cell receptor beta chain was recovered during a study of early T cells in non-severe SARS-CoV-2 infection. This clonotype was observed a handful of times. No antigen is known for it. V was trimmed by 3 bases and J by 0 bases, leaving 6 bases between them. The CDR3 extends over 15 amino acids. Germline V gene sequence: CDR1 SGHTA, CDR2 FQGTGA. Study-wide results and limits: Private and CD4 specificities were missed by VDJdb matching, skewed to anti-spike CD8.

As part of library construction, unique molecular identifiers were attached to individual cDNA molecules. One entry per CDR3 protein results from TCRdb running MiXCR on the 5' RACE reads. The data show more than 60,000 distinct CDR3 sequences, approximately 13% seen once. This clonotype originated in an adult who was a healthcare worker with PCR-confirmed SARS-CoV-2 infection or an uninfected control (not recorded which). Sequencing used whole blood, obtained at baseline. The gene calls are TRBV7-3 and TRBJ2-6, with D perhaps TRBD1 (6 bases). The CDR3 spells CASSLGASGANVLTF. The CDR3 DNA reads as TGTGCCAGCAGCTTGGGGGCCTCTGGGGCCAACGTCCTGACTTTC.